This note documents a single TCR beta chain sequence. Other nucleotide sequences in the sample specify the same CDR3. The time point: neoterminal ileum biopsy at postoperative endoscopy, about 6 months after surgery. The data were taken from a study of T cell repertoires in ileal Crohn's disease. The V end was cut by 4 bases, the J end by 0 bases, with 10 bases between. The V gene's germline CDR1 is MGHDK and CDR2 SYGVNS. The CDR3 is 15 amino acids. The method was immunoSEQ multiplex PCR; TCRdb's version includes in-frame clones alone and lacks a portion of them. This table has about 10,000 clones, around four fifths appearing once.

This chain connects TRBV25-1 to TRBJ2-1, with a weak D call TRBD1 (5 bases). The sequencing sample was made of ileal tissue. This sequence was found in an adult with Crohn's disease. In DNA form, the CDR3 reads TGTGCCAGCAGTGCGGACAAGAGCTCCTACAATGAGCAGTTCTTC. It specifies CASSADKSSYNEQFF. Full variable domain (missing parts from reference TRBV25-1 and TRBJ2-1): EADIYQTPRYLVIGTGKKITLECSQTMGHDKMYWYQQDPGMELHLIHYSYGVNSTEKGDLSSESTVSRIRTEHFPLTLESARPSHTSQYLCASSADKSSYNEQFFGPGTRLTVL.